One sample yielded the 26 T cell receptor beta chains listed below, sequenced in a study of blood T cell repertoires in COVID-19. Here immunoSEQ multiplex PCR was the method, and the copy in TCRdb shows in-frame clones only, minus some. The sample holds fewer than 350,000 clones; around nine tenths are singletons and the top ten take 0.85% to 1.3%. Sequenced: PBMCs or T cells enriched from blood (not recorded which). The receptors come from a woman in her twenties or thirties who had been exposed to COVID-19.

The genes are TRBV5-1 and TRBJ1-2; the D gene is possibly TRBD1 (5 bases). The CDR3 is 10 amino acids. With 7 bases removed from V and 6 bases from J, the gap between germline ends came to 7 bases. Looked up from germline, CDR1 is SGHRS and CDR2 is YFSETQ. CDR3 residues: CASGGDGYTF. The CDR3 nucleotides are TGCGCCAGCGGGGGGGATGGCTACACCTTC.

This clone has a handful of counts. The chain couples TRBV20-1 to TRBJ2-1; 12 bases are a match to TRBD1. CDR1 DFQATT and CDR2 SNEGSKA come from the germline V gene (reference sequence). The junction had 9 bases not matched to a gene; V was cut back by 3 bases and J by 9 bases. The CDR3 contains 15 residues. CDR3 DNA sequence: TGCAGTGCTAGTATCGCCGGGACAGGGGGCGGTGAGCAGTTCTTC. It specifies CSASIAGTGGGEQFF.

The chain recombines TRBV28 with TRBJ1-5, with TRBD1 matching over 12 bases. The CDR3 runs 17 residues. From germline, CDR1 is MDHEN and CDR2 SYDVKM. V shed 8 bases and J 3 bases; nucleotides not matched to a gene: 11. CDR3 sequence: CASDSGTGGWNNQPQHF. CDR3 coding DNA: TGTGCCAGCGACTCAGGGACAGGGGGCTGGAACAATCAGCCCCAGCATTTT.

The chain recombines TRBV19 with TRBJ2-3, with 12 bases lining up with TRBD2. The CDR3 has 17 amino acids. Germline V gene sequence: CDR1 LNHDA, CDR2 SQIVND (reference sequence). The ends lost 2 bases at V and 2 bases at J; junction bases unmatched: 5. The CDR3 protein is CASSIPGLAGTTDTQYF. DNA for the CDR3: TGTGCCAGTAGTATACCCGGACTAGCGGGGACCACAGATACGCAGTATTTT.

The chain recombines TRBV27 with TRBJ1-5, with 9 bases lining up with TRBD1. This CDR3 comprises 15 residues. J gave up 5 bases and V 4 bases, and 6 bases lay outside the gene matches. Germline lookup yields CDR1 MNHEY and CDR2 SMNVEV (reference sequence). This CDR3 reads CASSYSGTGYQPQHF. CDR3 in DNA: TGTGCCAGCAGTTACTCCGGGACAGGGTATCAGCCCCAGCATTTT.

The chain is built from TRBV10-1 and TRBJ2-7; tentative D call: TRBD2 (6 bases). Trimming stripped 6 bases from V and 3 bases from J, with 18 bases between. Germline CDR1 and CDR2: WNHNN and SYGVQD (reference sequence). CDR3 length: 15 residues. This CDR3 reads CASSPLSGGHYEQYF. DNA for the CDR3: TGCGCCAGCAGCCCTCTTAGCGGAGGACACTACGAGCAGTACTTC.

V and J are TRBV6-5 and TRBJ2-1; a possible D gene is TRBD2 (6 bases). V lost 5 bases and J 6 bases, leaving 11 bases between the germline ends. In germline, CDR1 is MNHEY, CDR2 SVGAGI. The CDR3 length is 13 residues. CDR3 sequence (DNA): TGTGCCAGCAGTCATCAGGGAGGCAATGAGCAGTTCTTC. The encoded protein is CASSHQGGNEQFF.

This clone was observed a single time. The V call is TRBV6-5, the J call TRBJ2-7; D perhaps matches TRBD1 (6 bases). Germline V lookup: CDR1 MNHEY, CDR2 SVGAGI. The CDR3 consists of 13 residues. Trimming removed 5 bases from V and 4 bases from J, with 12 bases in between. CDR3 in amino acids: CASSHDRLYEQYF. For the CDR3, the DNA is TGTGCCAGCAGTCACGACAGGCTATACGAGCAGTACTTC.

The rearrangement joins TRBV27 to TRBJ1-2; 9 nucleotides line up with TRBD1. J was trimmed by 4 bases and V by 7 bases; bases with no gene match: 7. The CDR3 extends over 14 amino acids. In germline, CDR1 is MNHEY, CDR2 SMNVEV (reference sequence). The CDR3 coding sequence is TGTGCCAGCACCCGAACAGGGGGCGGCTATGGCTACACCTTC. Its translation: CASTRTGGGYGYTF.

The chain uses TRBV4-1 and TRBJ2-7; 8 bases agree with TRBD2. This CDR3 is 15 amino acids long. After removal of 0 bases from V and 5 bases from J, the junction contained 6 bases not matched to a gene. Germline CDR1 is MGHRA and CDR2 is YSYEKL. This chain's CDR3 is CASSQEGLGYNEQYF. The CDR3 coding sequence is TGCGCCAGCAGCCAAGAGGGACTAGGGTACAACGAGCAGTACTTC.

V is TRBV7-9 and J is TRBJ1-2, with D maybe TRBD1 (5 bases). The CDR3 covers 11 residues. Trimming took off 1 base at V and 8 bases at J, with 5 bases between the two ends. Germline loops: CDR1 SEHNR, CDR2 FQNEAQ (reference sequence). The CDR3 spells CASSLGGGYTF. The CDR3 coding sequence is TGTGCCAGCAGCTTAGGGGGCGGCTACACCTTC.

As DNA, the CDR3 is TGTGCCAGCAGCAACCCAGGAGGGTCAAGCGAGCAGTACTTC. Protein: CASSNPGGSSEQYF. The V and J genes are TRBV6-5 and TRBJ2-7; tentatively, D is TRBD2 (6 bases). There are 14 residues in the CDR3. In germline, CDR1 is MNHEY, CDR2 SVGAGI. The germline V and J ends were trimmed by 6 bases and 6 bases, with 18 bases remaining between them.

The chain links TRBV7-9 to TRBJ1-4; TRBD1 matches 7 bases. CDR1 and CDR2 from the germline V gene are SEHNR and FQNEAQ (reference sequence). V shed 11 bases and J 4 bases; nucleotides not matched to a gene: 13. The CDR3 has 15 residues. The CDR3 region has the DNA TGTGCCCTGGGTGACTCGGGACAGAGTAATGAAAAACTGTTTTTT. This encodes CALGDSGQSNEKLFF. Looking up the rest from reference TRBV7-9 and TRBJ1-4 gives the full variable domain: DTGVSQNPRHKITKRGQNVTFRCDPISEHNRLYWYRQTLGQGPEFLTYFQNEAQLEKSRLLSDRFSAERPKGSFSTLEIQRTEQGDSAMYLCALGDSGQSNEKLFFGSGTQLSVL.

This rearrangement joins TRBV12-3 or TRBV12-4 to TRBJ1-5; D possibly corresponds to TRBD1 (5 bases). The V gene lost 6 bases and the J gene lost 7 bases, with 13 bases spanning the gap. The CDR3 sequence is 13 residues long. The DNA of the CDR3 is TGTGCCAGCAGGTGGGGGGGAGAGCAGCCCCAGCATTTT. Its protein product is CASRWGGEQPQHF.

This clone was observed a single time. The chain employs TRBV7-2 and TRBJ1-1; D might be TRBD1 (5 bases). Germline values: CDR1 SGHTA, CDR2 FQGNSA. V was trimmed by 2 bases and J by 0 bases, leaving 13 bases between them. The CDR3 is made up of 16 amino acids. CDR3 residues: CASSLRAGLLNTEAFF. In nucleotides, the CDR3 is TGTGCCAGCAGCTTAAGGGCAGGGCTATTGAACACTGAAGCTTTCTTT.

This clone was seen just once. The rearrangement joins TRBV5-5 to TRBJ2-7, with 7 bases identical to TRBD1. The CDR3 extends over 18 amino acids. The germline gives CDR1 SGHKS, CDR2 YYEKEE (reference sequence). The J segment lost 2 bases and the V segment lost 0 bases, leaving 14 bases of the junction unmatched. Written as DNA, the CDR3 is TGTGCCAGCAGCTTGGCGAGAGGTCAACAGGGGACCCCCTACGAGCAGTACTTC. Translated: CASSLARGQQGTPYEQYF.

The gene calls are TRBV18 and TRBJ1-1, with 7 bases fitting TRBD1. CDR1 and CDR2 from the germline V gene are KGHSH and LQKENI. This CDR3 has 13 amino acids. Trimming took 5 bases from V and 3 from J; bases not matched to a gene: 3. The CDR3 here is CASSVQGDTEAFF. The CDR3 DNA follows: TGTGCCAGCTCAGTGCAGGGGGACACTGAAGCTTTCTTT.

The CDR3 nucleotides read TGTGCCAGCAGTTTATTCCCAGGGGGCGGGTACGAGCAGTACTTC. Translating gives CASSLFPGGGYEQYF. V is TRBV28 and J is TRBJ2-7; 8 positions agree with TRBD1. Germline assignment: CDR1 MDHEN and CDR2 SYDVKM. The J segment lost 4 bases and the V segment lost 1 base, leaving 6 bases of the junction unmatched. The CDR3 covers 15 residues.

This sequence joins TRBV5-1 and TRBJ1-1, with D possibly being TRBD1 (6 bases). V gave up 5 bases and J gave up 2 bases, with 13 bases separating them. Germline lookup yields CDR1 SGHRS and CDR2 YFSETQ. CDR3 length: 14 residues. The CDR3 DNA sequence: TGCGCCAGCAGGAGTACAGGGAGAAACACTGAAGCTTTCTTT. Amino acids: CASRSTGRNTEAFF.

The chain has TRBV4-2 and TRBJ2-1; 7 bases map to TRBD2. Trimming took 5 bases from V and 2 from J; bases not matched to a gene: 9. Looked up from germline, CDR1 is LGHNA and CDR2 is YNFKEQ. The CDR3 contains 16 residues. The chain's CDR3 is CASSSSGRDTYNEQFF. The CDR3 DNA follows: TGTGCCAGCAGCTCCTCGGGGAGGGATACCTACAATGAGCAGTTCTTC.

The chain recombines TRBV5-1 with TRBJ2-3; D might be TRBD1 (6 bases). V was cut by 1 base and J by 1 base, with 10 bases left in between. This CDR3 is 15 amino acids long. Germline loops: CDR1 SGHRS, CDR2 YFSETQ. The CDR3 DNA is TGCGCCAGCAGCTTGAGGGGGACCGGCACAGATACGCAGTATTTT. Protein sequence: CASSLRGTGTDTQYF.

J is TRBJ2-1 and V is TRBV7-3; maybe TRBD2 (6 bases). Germline CDR1 reads SGHTA; CDR2 reads FQGTGA. V lost 1 base and J 2 bases, leaving 15 bases between the germline ends. This CDR3 spans 17 amino acids. The CDR3 loop is CASSLNTGEGPYNEQFF. CDR3 in DNA: TGTGCCAGCAGCTTAAATACGGGAGAGGGGCCCTACAATGAGCAGTTCTTC.

The chain is built from TRBV7-3 and TRBJ2-7; 7 positions match TRBD2. The V gene's germline CDR1 is SGHTA and CDR2 FQGTGA. The CDR3 is 15 amino acids. Trimming cost V 4 bases and J 0 bases; bases outside gene matches: 6. The CDR3 region is CASSSAPSGSYEQYF. CDR3 nucleotides: TGTGCCAGCAGCTCAGCTCCTAGCGGCTCCTACGAGCAGTACTTC.

V gene TRBV10-3 combines with J gene TRBJ2-1, with 15 bases aligning to TRBD2. The length of the CDR3 is 15 residues. Germline V gene data show CDR1 as ENHRY and CDR2 as SYGVKD. V shed 4 bases, J shed 5 bases, and the junction held 0 bases outside the gene matches. The CDR3 DNA reads TGTGCCATCAGTGGGACTAGCGGGGGGGACAATGAGCAGTTCTTC. Protein sequence: CAISGTSGGDNEQFF.

This clone appeared a few times. V gene TRBV12-5 combines with J gene TRBJ2-7; D is undetermined. The CDR3 is made up of 11 amino acids. The V end lost 7 bases, the J end lost 3 bases, and 7 bases lay between the germline ends. Germline V lookup: CDR1 LGHNT, CDR2 FRNRAP. The CDR3 loop reads CASAQDYEQYF. In DNA form, the CDR3 reads TGTGCTAGTGCCCAGGACTACGAGCAGTACTTC.

V gene TRBV27 combines with J gene TRBJ2-1; unclear D gene. CDR3 length: 16 amino acids. V lost 5 bases, J lost 7 bases, and 21 bases lay in between. Per germline, CDR1 MNHEY and CDR2 SMNVEV (reference sequence). CDR3 loop: CASSILGTTYRNEQFF. The CDR3 DNA reads TGTGCCAGCAGTATCCTAGGTACCACGTATAGGAATGAGCAGTTCTTC.